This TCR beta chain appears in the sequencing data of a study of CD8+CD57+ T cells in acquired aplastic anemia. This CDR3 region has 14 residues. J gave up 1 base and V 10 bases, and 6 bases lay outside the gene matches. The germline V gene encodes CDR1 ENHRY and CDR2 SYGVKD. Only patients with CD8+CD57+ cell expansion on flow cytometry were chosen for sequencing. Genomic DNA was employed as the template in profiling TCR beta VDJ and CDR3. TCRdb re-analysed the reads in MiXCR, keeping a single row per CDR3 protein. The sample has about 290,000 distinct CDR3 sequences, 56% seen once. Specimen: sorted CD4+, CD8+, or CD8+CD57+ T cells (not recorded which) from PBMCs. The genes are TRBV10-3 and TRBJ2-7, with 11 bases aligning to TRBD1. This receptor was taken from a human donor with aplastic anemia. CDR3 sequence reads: CATVGQGESYEQYF. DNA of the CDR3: TGTGCCACCGTGGGACAGGGGGAATCCTACGAGCAGTACTTC.